The subject of this entry is one T cell receptor (beta chain). What it recognizes is unknown. This sample stems from a study of CD4 T cells in relation to SARS-CoV-2 and coronaviruses. Study-wide results and limits: The assay detects memory recall responses, not culture-primed primary responses. In roughly 60% of donors, memory CD4+ clonotypes crossrecognized SARS-CoV-2 and at least one common cold coronavirus spike. The cross-reactivity analysis covered only spike protein, not other viral proteins. Samples before the pandemic and after infection were not matched within any donor.

Using immunoSEQ multiplex PCR, the repertoire was profiled, and TCRdb retains in-frame clones only, with some absent. Altogether 60,000 or so clones are present, about 95% being singletons, with the ten largest covering 0.14%. CD4+ T cells from unexposed donors were obtained before the COVID-19 pandemic (2011-2018). V shed 3 bases and J 4 bases; nucleotides not matched to a gene: 0. The CDR3 contains 13 residues. The sample was naive CD4+ T cells from PBMCs. Sample subset: naive CD4+ T cells isolated by negative enrichment. The chain has TRBV12-3 or TRBV12-4 and TRBJ2-7; 10 bases are a match to TRBD1. This receptor was identified in a human donor in good health. This chain's CDR3 is CASSLGQGYEQYF. The CDR3 nucleotides are TGTGCCAGCAGTTTGGGACAGGGGTACGAGCAGTACTTC.